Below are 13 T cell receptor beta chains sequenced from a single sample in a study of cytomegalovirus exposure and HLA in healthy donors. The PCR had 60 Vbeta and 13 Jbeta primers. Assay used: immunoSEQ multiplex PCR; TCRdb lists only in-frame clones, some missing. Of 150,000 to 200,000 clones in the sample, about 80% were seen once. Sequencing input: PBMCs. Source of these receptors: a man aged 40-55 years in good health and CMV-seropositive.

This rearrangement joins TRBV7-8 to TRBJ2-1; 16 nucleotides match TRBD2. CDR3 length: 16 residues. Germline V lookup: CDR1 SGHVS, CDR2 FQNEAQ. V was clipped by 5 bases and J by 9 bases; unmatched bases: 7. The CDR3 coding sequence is TGTGCCAGCAGCGGGGGACTAGCGGGAGGGGGCGTTGAGCAGTTCTTC. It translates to CASSGGLAGGGVEQFF.

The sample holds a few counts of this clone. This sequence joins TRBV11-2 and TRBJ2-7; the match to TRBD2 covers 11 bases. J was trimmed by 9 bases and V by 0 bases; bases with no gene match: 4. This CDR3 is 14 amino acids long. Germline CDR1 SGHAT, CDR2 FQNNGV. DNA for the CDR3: TGTGCCAGCAGCTTAGATCTCCTAGCGGGAGGGCAGTACTTC. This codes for CASSLDLLAGGQYF.

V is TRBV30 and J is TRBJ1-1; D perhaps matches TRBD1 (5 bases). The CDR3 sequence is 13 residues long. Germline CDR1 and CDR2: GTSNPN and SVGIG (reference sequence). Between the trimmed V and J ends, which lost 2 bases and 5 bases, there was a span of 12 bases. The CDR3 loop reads CAWSNGGGTEAFF. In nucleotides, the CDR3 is TGTGCCTGGAGTAACGGGGGAGGAACTGAAGCTTTCTTT.

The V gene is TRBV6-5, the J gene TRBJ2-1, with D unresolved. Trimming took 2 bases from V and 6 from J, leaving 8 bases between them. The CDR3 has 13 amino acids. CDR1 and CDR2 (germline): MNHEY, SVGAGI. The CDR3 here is CASSYSRLNEQFF. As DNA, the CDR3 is TGTGCCAGCAGTTACAGCAGACTCAATGAGCAGTTCTTC.

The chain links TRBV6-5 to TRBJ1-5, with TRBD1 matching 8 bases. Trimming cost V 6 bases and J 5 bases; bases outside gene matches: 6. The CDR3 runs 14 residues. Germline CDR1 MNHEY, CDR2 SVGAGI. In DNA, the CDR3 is TGTGCCAGCAGCCGAGGGACAGGAGATCAGCCCCAGCATTTT. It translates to CASSRGTGDQPQHF.

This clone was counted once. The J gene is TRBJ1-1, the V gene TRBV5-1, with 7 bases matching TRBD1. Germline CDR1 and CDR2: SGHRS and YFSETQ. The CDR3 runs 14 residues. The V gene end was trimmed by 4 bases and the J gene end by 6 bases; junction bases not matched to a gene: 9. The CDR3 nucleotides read TGCGCCAGCAGCCAACAGACAGGGAAGGCTGAAGCTTTCTTT. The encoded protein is CASSQQTGKAEAFF. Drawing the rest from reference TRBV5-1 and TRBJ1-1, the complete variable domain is KAGVTQTPRYLIKTRGQQVTLSCSPISGHRSVSWYQQTPGQGLQFLFEYFSETQRNKGNFPGRFSGRQFSNSRSEMNVSTLELGDSALYLCASSQQTGKAEAFFGQGTRLTVV.

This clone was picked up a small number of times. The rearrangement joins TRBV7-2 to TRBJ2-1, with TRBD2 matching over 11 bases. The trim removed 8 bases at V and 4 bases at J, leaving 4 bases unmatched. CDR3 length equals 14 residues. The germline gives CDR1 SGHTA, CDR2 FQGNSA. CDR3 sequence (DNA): TGTGCCAGCCAGCGGACTAGCGGGTACAATGAGCAGTTCTTC. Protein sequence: CASQRTSGYNEQFF.

CDR3 sequence (DNA): TGCGCCAGCAGCTTGGCAGGGTTCGGTGAAGCTTTCTTT. Encoded protein: CASSLAGFGEAFF. The chain combines TRBV5-1 with TRBJ1-1; tentatively, D is TRBD1 (5 bases). The V and J ends lost 0 bases and 7 bases respectively, with 10 bases between them. This CDR3 is 13 amino acids long. Germline V CDR1 and CDR2: SGHRS, YFSETQ.

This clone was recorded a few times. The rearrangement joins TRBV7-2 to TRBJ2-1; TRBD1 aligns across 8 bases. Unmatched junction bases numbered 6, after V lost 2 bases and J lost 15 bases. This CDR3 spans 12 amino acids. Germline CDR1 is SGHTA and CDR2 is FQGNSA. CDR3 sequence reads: CASSLSRGRVFF. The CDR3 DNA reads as TGTGCCAGCAGCTTATCCAGGGGGCGGGTGTTCTTC.

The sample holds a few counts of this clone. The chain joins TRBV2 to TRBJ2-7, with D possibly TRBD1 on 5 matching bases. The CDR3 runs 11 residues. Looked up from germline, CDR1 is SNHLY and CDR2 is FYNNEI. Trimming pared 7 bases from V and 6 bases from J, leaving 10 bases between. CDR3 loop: CASKGAVEQYF. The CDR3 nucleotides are TGTGCCAGCAAAGGGGCTGTCGAGCAGTACTTC.

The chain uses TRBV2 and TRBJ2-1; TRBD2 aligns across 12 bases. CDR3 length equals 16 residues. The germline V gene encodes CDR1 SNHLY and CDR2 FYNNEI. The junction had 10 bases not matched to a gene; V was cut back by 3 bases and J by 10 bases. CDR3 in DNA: TGTGCCAGCAGTGATCAACGGACTAGCGGGATAGGAGAGCAGTTCTTC. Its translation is CASSDQRTSGIGEQFF.

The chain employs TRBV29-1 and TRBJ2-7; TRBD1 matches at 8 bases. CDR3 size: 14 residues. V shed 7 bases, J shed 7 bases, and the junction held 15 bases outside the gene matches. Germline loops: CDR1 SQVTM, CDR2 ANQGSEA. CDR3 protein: CSGDRGLPFGEQYF. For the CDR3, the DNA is TGCAGCGGTGACAGGGGATTACCGTTTGGGGAGCAGTACTTC.

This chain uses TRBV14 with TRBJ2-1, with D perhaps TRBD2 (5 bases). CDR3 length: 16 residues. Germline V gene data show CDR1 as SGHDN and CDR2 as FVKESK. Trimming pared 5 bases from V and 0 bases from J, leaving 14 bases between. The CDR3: CASSEPGYGSYNEQFF. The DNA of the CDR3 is TGTGCCAGCAGCGAGCCGGGGTACGGCTCCTACAATGAGCAGTTCTTC.